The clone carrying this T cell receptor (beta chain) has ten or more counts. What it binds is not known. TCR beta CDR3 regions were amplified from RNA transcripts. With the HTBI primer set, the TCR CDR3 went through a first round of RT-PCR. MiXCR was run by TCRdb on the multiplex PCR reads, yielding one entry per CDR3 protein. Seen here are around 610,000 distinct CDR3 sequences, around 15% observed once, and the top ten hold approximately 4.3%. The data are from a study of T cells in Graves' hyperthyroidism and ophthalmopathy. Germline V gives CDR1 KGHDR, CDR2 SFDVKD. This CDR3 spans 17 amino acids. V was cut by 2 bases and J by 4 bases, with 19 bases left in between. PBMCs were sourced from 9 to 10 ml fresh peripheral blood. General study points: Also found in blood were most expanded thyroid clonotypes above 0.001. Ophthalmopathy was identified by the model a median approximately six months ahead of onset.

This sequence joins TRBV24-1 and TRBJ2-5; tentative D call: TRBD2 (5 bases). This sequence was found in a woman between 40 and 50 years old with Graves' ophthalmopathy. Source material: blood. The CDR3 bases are TGTGCCACCAGTGATTCACGCGGGCCGGGCGTTGGAGAGACCCAGTACTTC. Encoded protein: CATSDSRGPGVGETQYF.